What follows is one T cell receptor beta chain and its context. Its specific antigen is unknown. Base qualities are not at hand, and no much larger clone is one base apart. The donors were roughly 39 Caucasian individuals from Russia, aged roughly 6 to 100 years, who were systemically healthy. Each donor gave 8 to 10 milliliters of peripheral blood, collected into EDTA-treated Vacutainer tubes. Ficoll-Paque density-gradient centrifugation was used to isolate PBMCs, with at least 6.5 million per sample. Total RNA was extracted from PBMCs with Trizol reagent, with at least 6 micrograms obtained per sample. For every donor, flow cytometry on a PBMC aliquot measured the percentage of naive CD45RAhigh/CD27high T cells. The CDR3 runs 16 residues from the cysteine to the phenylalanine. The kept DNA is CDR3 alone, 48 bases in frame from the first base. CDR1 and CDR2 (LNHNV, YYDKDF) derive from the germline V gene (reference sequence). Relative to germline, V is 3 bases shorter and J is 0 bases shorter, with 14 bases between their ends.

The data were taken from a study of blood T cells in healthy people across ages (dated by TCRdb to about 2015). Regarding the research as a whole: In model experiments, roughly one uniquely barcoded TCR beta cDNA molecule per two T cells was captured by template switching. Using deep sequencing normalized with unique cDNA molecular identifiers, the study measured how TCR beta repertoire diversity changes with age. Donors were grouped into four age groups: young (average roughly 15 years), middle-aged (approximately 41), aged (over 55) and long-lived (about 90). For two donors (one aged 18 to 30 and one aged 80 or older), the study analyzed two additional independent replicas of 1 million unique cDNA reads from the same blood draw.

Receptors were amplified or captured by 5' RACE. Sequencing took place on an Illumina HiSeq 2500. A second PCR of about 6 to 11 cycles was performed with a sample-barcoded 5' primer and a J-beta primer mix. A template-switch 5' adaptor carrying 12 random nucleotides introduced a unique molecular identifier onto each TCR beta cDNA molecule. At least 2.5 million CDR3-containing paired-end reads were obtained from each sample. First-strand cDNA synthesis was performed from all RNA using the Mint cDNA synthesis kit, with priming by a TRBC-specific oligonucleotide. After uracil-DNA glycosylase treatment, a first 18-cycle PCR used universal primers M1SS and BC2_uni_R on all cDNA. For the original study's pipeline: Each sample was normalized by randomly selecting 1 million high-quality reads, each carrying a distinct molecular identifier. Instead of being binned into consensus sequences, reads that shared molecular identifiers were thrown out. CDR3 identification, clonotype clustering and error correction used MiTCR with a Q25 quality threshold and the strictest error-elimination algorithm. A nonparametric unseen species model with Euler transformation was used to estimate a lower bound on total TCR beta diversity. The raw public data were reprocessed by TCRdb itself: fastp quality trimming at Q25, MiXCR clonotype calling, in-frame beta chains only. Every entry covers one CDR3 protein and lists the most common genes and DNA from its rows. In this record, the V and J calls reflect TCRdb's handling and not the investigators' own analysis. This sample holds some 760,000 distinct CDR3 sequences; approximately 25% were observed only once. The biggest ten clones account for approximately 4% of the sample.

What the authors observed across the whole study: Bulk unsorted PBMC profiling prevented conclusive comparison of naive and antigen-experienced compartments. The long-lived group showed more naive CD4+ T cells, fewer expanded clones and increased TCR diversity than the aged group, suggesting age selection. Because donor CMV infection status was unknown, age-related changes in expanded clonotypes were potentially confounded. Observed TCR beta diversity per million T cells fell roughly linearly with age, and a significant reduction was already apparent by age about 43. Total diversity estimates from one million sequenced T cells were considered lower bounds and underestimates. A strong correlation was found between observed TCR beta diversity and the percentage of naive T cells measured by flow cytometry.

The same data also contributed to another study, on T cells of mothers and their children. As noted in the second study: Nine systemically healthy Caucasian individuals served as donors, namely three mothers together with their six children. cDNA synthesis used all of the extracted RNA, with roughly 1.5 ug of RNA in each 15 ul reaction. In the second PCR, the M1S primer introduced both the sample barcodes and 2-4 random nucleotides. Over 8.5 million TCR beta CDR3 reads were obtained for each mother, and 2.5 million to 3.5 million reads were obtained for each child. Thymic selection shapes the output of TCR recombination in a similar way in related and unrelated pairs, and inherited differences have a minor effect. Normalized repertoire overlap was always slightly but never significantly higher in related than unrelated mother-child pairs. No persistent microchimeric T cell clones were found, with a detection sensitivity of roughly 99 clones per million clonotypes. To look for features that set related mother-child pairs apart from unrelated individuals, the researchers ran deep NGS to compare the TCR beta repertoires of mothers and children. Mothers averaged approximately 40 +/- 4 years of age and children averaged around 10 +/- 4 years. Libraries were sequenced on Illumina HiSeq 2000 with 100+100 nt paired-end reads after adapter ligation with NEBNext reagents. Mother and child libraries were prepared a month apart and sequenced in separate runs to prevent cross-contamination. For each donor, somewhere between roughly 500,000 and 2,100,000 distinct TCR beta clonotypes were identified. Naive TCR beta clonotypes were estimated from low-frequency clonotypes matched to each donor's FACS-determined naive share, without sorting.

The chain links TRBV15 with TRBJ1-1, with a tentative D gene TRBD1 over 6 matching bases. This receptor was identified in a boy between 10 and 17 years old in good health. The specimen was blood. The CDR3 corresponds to CATSRYRDLMNTEAFF. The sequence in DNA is TGTGCCACCAGCAGGTACAGGGACCTTATGAACACTGAAGCTTTCTTT.